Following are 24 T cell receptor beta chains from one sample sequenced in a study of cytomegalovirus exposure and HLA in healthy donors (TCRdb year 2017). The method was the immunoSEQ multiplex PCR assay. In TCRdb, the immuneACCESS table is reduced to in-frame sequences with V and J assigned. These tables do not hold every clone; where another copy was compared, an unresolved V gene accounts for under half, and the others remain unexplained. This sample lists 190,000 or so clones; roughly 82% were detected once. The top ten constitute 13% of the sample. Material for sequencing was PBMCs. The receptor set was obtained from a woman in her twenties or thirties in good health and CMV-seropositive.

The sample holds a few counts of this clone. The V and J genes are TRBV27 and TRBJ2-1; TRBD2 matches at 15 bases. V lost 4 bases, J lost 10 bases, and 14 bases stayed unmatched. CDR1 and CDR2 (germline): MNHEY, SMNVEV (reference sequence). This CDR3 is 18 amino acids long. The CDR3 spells CASSSGLAGGPGNWEQFF. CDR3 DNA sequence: TGTGCCAGCAGTTCGGGACTAGCGGGAGGTCCGGGGAATTGGGAGCAGTTCTTC.

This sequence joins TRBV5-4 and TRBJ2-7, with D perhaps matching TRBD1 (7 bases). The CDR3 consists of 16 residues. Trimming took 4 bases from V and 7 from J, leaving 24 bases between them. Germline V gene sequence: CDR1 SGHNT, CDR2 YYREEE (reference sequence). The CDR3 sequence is CASSLRGQGGPREQYF. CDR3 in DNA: TGTGCCAGCAGCCTCCGAGGGCAGGGGGGCCCTAGGGAGCAGTACTTC.

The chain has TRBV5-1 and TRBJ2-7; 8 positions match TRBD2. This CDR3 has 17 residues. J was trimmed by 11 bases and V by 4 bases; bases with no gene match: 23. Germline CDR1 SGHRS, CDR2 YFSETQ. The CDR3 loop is CASSPGGGAGDPLIEYF. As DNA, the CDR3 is TGCGCCAGCAGCCCCGGGGGGGGCGCCGGGGACCCGCTCATCGAGTACTTC.

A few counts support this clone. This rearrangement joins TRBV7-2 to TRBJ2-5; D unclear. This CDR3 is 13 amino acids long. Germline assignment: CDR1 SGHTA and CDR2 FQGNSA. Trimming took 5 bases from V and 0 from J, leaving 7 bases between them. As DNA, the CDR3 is TGTGCCAGCAGCCTACCGTACCAAGAGACCCAGTACTTC. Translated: CASSLPYQETQYF.

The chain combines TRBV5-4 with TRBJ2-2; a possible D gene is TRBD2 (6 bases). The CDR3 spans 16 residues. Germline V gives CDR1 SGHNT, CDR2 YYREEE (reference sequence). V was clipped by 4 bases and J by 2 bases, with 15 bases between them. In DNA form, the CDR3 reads TGTGCCAGCAGCCGGGGCGGGGATCCAAACACCGGGGAGCTGTTTTTT. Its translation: CASSRGGDPNTGELFF. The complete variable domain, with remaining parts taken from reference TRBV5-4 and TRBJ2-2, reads ETGVTQSPTHLIKTRGQQVTLRCSSQSGHNTVSWYQQALGQGPQFIFQYYREEENGRGNFPPRFSGLQFPNYSSELNVNALELDDSALYLCASSRGGDPNTGELFFGEGSRLTVL.

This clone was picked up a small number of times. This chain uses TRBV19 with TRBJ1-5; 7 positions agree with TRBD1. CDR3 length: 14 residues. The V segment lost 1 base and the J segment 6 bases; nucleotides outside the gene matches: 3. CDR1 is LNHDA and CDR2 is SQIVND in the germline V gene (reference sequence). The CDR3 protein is CASSIGRQGQPQHF. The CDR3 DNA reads TGTGCCAGTAGTATAGGACGACAGGGTCAGCCCCAGCATTTT.

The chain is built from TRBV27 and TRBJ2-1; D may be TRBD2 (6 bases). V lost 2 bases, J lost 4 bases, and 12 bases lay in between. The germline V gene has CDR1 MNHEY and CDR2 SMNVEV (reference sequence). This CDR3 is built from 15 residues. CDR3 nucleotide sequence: TGTGCCAGCAGTTTAATAGGGGCGGGGTACAATGAGCAGTTCTTC. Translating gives CASSLIGAGYNEQFF.

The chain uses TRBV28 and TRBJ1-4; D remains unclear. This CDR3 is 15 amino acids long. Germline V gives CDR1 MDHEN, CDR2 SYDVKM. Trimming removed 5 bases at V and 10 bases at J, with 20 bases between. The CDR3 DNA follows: TGTGCCAGCAGTATTGTTGGGCCGGCAGAGGGAAAACTGTTTTTT. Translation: CASSIVGPAEGKLFF.

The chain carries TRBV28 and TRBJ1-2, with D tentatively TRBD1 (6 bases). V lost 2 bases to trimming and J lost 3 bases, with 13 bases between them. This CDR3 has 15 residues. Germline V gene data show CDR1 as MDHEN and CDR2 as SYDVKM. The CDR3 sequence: CASSLGGAGYYGYTF. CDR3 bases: TGTGCCAGCAGTTTAGGGGGCGCCGGCTACTATGGCTACACCTTC.

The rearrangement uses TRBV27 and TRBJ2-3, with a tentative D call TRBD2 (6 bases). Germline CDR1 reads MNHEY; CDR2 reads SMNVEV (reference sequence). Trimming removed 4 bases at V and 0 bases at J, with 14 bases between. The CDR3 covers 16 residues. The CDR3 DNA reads TGTGCCAGCAGTTCACCCATAGCGGCTAGCACAGATACGCAGTATTTT. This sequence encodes CASSSPIAASTDTQYF.

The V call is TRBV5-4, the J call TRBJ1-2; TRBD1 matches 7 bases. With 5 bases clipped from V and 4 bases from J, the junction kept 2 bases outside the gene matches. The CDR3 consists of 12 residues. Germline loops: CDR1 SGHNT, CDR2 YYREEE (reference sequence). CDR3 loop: CASSRDSYGYTF. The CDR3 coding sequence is TGTGCCAGCAGTCGGGACAGCTATGGCTACACCTTC. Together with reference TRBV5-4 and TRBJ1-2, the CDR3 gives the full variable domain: ETGVTQSPTHLIKTRGQQVTLRCSSQSGHNTVSWYQQALGQGPQFIFQYYREEENGRGNFPPRFSGLQFPNYSSELNVNALELDDSALYLCASSRDSYGYTFGSGTRLTVV.

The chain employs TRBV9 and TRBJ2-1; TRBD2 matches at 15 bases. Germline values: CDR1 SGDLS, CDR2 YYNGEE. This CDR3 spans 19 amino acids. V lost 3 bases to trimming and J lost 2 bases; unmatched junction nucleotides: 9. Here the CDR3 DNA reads TGTGCCAGCAGCGCAAACCCGGGACTAGCGGGAGGCGCCTACAATGAGCAGTTCTTC. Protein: CASSANPGLAGGAYNEQFF.

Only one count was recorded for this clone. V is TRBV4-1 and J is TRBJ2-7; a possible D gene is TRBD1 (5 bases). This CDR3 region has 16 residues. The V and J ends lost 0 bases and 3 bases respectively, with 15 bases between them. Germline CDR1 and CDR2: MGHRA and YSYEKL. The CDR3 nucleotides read TGCGCCAGCAGCCAAGATTTAGCAGTTACAGGCTACGAGCAGTACTTC. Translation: CASSQDLAVTGYEQYF.

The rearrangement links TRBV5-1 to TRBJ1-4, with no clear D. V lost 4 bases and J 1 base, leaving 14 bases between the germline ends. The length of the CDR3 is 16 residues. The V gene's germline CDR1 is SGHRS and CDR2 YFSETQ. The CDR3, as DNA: TGCGCCAGCAGCCCCCCGTCGGGGAGAACTAATGAAAAACTGTTTTTT. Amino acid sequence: CASSPPSGRTNEKLFF.

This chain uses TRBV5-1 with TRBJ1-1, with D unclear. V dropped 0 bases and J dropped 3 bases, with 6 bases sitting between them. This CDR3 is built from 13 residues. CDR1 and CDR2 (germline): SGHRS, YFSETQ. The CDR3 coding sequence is TGCGCCAGCAGCTTGGAGCAGGACACTGAAGCTTTCTTT. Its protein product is CASSLEQDTEAFF.

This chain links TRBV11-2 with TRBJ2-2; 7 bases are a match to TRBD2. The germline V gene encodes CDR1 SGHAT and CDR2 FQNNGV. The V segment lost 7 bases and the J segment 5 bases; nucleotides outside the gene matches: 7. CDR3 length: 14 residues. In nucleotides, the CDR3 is TGTGCCAGCAACCGCGGGGGTCGTACCGGGGAGCTGTTTTTT. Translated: CASNRGGRTGELFF.

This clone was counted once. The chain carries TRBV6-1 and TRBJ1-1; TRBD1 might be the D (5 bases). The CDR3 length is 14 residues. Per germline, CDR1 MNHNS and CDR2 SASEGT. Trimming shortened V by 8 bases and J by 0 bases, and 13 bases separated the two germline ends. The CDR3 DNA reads TGTGCCAGCGGGGGGATCGACTTGAACACTGAAGCTTTCTTT. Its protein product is CASGGIDLNTEAFF.

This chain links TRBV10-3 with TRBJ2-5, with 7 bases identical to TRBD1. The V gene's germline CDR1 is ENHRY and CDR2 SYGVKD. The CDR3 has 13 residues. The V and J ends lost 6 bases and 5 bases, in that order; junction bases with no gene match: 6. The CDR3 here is CAISRGGRETQYF. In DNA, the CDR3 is TGTGCCATCAGCCGAGGGGGCAGGGAGACCCAGTACTTC.

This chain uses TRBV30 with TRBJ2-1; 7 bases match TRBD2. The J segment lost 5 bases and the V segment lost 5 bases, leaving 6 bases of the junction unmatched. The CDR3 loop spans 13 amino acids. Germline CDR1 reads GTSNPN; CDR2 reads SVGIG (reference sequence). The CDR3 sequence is CAWGGLINNEQFF. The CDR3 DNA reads TGTGCCTGGGGGGGACTAATTAACAATGAGCAGTTCTTC.

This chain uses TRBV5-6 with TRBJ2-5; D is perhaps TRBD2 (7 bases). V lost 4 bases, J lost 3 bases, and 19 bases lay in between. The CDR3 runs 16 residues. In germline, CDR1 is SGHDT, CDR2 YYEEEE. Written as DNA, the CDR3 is TGTGCCAGCAGCGTTTTGGGCCGGGGGGCTGAAGAGACCCAGTACTTC. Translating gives CASSVLGRGAEETQYF.

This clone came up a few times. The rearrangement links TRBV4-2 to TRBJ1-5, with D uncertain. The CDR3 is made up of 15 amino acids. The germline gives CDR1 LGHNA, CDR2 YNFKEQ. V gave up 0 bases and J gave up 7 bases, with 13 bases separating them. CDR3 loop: CASSQELGSGQPQHF. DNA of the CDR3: TGTGCCAGCAGCCAAGAACTGGGGTCGGGGCAGCCCCAGCATTTT.

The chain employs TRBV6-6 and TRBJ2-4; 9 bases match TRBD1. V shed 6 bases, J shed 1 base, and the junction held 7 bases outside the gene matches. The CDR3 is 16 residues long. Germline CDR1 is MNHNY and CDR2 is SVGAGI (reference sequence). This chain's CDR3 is CASSPGQGRAKNIQYF. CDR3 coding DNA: TGTGCCAGCAGCCCAGGACAGGGGAGGGCCAAAAACATTCAGTACTTC.

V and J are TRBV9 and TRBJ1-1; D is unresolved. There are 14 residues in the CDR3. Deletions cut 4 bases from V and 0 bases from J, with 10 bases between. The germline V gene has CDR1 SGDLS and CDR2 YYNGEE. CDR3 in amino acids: CASSLGGLNTEAFF. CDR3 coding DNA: TGTGCCAGCAGCCTAGGAGGGTTGAACACTGAAGCTTTCTTT. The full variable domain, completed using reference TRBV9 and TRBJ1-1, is DSGVTQTPKHLITATGQRVTLRCSPRSGDLSVYWYQQSLDQGLQFLIQYYNGEERAKGNILERFSAQQFPDLHSELNLSSLELGDSALYFCASSLGGLNTEAFFGQGTRLTVV.

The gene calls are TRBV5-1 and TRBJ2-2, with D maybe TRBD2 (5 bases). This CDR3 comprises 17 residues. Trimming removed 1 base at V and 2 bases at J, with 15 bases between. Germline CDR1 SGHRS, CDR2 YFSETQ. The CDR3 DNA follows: TGCGCCAGCAGCTTGTATCCGGGAACCATTAACACCGGGGAGCTGTTTTTT. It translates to CASSLYPGTINTGELFF.